This entry lists 27 T cell receptor beta chains sequenced from one sample in a study of monozygotic twins with inflammatory bowel disease. For each CDR3 protein, TCRdb gives one entry from its re-call of the 5' RACE reads, without DNA. The sample has some 450,000 distinct CDR3 sequences. Material for sequencing was blood. These receptors all stem from a human donor with ulcerative colitis or Crohn's disease, or a healthy co-twin of an affected twin (not recorded which).

This rearrangement joins TRBV29-1 to TRBJ1-1; TCRdb names TRBD1, which stays unverified in the absence of DNA. This CDR3 region has 16 residues. Per germline, CDR1 SQVTM and CDR2 ANQGSEA. The CDR3 protein is CSVRRAIGTGRTEAFF.

V usage is TRBV15 and J usage is TRBJ1-1; there is no DNA to check the TCRdb D call of TRBD1. The CDR3 contains 15 residues. CDR1 and CDR2 from the germline V gene are LNHNV and YYDKDF (reference sequence). CDR3 region: CATSRDLTVNTEAFF.

V is TRBV7-6 and J is TRBJ2-1; the D call from TCRdb, TRBD2, cannot be confirmed without DNA. The germline CDR1 and CDR2 sequences are SGHVS and FNYEAQ. The CDR3 length is 16 residues. The CDR3 sequence: CASSLQGPAGGGEQFF.

This chain uses TRBV11-2 with TRBJ2-3; TCRdb reports TRBD2, a call that lacks DNA to check it against. Germline CDR1 reads SGHAT; CDR2 reads FQNNGV. The CDR3 is made up of 19 amino acids. CDR3 sequence reads: CASSSGLAGGFYLTDTQYF. Drawing the rest from reference TRBV11-2 and TRBJ2-3, the complete variable domain is EAGVAQSPRYKIIEKRQSVAFWCNPISGHATLYWYQQILGQGPKLLIQFQNNGVVDDSQLPKDRFSAERLKGVDSTLKIQPAKLEDSAVYLCASSSGLAGGFYLTDTQYFGPGTRLTVL.

CDR3 sequence: CAWSVSREQYF. The V and J genes are TRBV30 and TRBJ2-7; TCRdb gives TRBD1 as the D gene, but with no DNA this cannot be confirmed. CDR1 and CDR2 from the germline V gene are GTSNPN and SVGIG (reference sequence). CDR3 length equals 11 residues.

The chain carries TRBV3-1 and TRBJ1-2. The V gene's germline CDR1 is LGHDT and CDR2 YNNKEL (reference sequence). The CDR3 has 13 amino acids. CDR3 protein: CASSQDPRDGYTF.

V and J are TRBV7-9 and TRBJ2-5; the TRBD1 assignment by TCRdb is unverifiable without DNA. Germline values: CDR1 SEHNR, CDR2 FQNEAQ (reference sequence). CDR3 length: 14 residues. CDR3 amino acids: CASILTGMGETQYF.

The gene calls are TRBV5-5 and TRBJ2-1; TCRdb's assignment of TRBD1 cannot be checked, as there is no DNA. The length of the CDR3 is 15 residues. Germline CDR1 reads SGHKS; CDR2 reads YYEKEE (reference sequence). The CDR3 loop reads CASSPPGQTYNEQFF.

The chain links TRBV7-6 to TRBJ2-1. Germline values: CDR1 SGHVS, CDR2 FNYEAQ. The CDR3 spans 12 residues. CDR3 in amino acids: CASSGPSDEQFF.

V and J are TRBV18 and TRBJ2-1; with no DNA, the TCRdb D assignment of TRBD1 cannot be verified. The CDR3 has 15 amino acids. In germline, CDR1 is KGHSH, CDR2 LQKENI. This CDR3 reads CASSPRGTGGNEQFF.

The chain uses TRBV3-1 and TRBJ2-5. The CDR3 extends over 14 amino acids. The germline gives CDR1 LGHDT, CDR2 YNNKEL (reference sequence). The CDR3: CASSQGLPAETQYF.

The rearrangement joins TRBV7-2 to TRBJ2-6. The V gene's germline CDR1 is SGHTA and CDR2 FQGNSA. The CDR3 extends over 13 amino acids. The CDR3 region is CASRDSGANVLTF. The full variable domain, in which reference TRBV7-2 and TRBJ2-6 provide the parts outside the CDR3, is GAGVSQSPSNKVTEKGKDVELRCDPISGHTALYWYRQSLGQGLEFLIYFQGNSAPDKSGLPSDRFSAERTGGSVSTLTIQRTQQEDSAVYLCASRDSGANVLTFGAGSRLTVL.

The rearrangement joins TRBV2 to TRBJ2-3. This CDR3 is built from 12 residues. Germline CDR1 SNHLY, CDR2 FYNNEI. The CDR3 spells CASSTAEVTQYF.

This chain joins TRBV10-3 and TRBJ2-1; TCRdb lists TRBD2, though no DNA is available to test this call. Germline V gives CDR1 ENHRY, CDR2 SYGVKD. The CDR3 extends over 16 amino acids. This CDR3 is CAISGTSGSSYNEQFF.

The V gene is TRBV7-2, the J gene TRBJ2-1. Looked up from germline, CDR1 is SGHTA and CDR2 is FQGNSA. The CDR3 has 15 amino acids. The CDR3 protein is CASSFQVALYNEQFF.

This sequence joins TRBV5-1 and TRBJ2-1; TCRdb designates TRBD1, a call that cannot be tested without DNA. This CDR3 region has 17 residues. Germline-derived CDR1 and CDR2 are SGHRS and YFSETQ. CDR3 region: CASSLAPPDSWGNEQFF.

The rearrangement uses TRBV5-6 and TRBJ2-3. Per germline, CDR1 SGHDT and CDR2 YYEEEE. This CDR3 spans 12 amino acids. CDR3 in amino acids: CASSLDLNTQYF.

This chain joins TRBV20-1 and TRBJ1-1; as DNA is missing, the TRBD1 call by TCRdb cannot be tested. Germline loops: CDR1 DFQATT, CDR2 SNEGSKA (reference sequence). This CDR3 has 13 amino acids. CDR3 sequence reads: CSAPDRVVAEAFF.

The chain joins TRBV9 to TRBJ1-1. Germline V CDR1 and CDR2: SGDLS, YYNGEE. The CDR3 is 13 amino acids. The CDR3 spells CASSVARDTEAFF.

The chain recombines TRBV7-6 with TRBJ1-1; the TCRdb call, TRBD1, lacks DNA for checking. CDR1 is SGHVS and CDR2 is FNYEAQ in the germline V gene. The CDR3 runs to 19 residues. The CDR3 sequence is CASSLARQGSFSSATEAFF.

The J gene is TRBJ2-1, the V gene TRBV5-6; the TRBD2 assignment by TCRdb is unverifiable without DNA. Germline CDR1 SGHDT, CDR2 YYEEEE. The CDR3 has 13 amino acids. The CDR3 sequence is CASSFQAGTEQFF.

V and J are TRBV19 and TRBJ1-2; TCRdb's D call, TRBD1, is unchecked because there is no DNA. CDR1 LNHDA and CDR2 SQIVND come from the germline V gene (reference sequence). This CDR3 region has 15 residues. CDR3 residues: CASSKGGTANYGYTF.

The chain couples TRBV6-5 to TRBJ1-2; TCRdb picks TRBD1, but there is no DNA to check that call. Germline V lookup: CDR1 MNHEY, CDR2 SVGAGI. There are 15 residues in the CDR3. The CDR3 region is CASSYAGVTNYGYTF.

The V call is TRBV14, the J call TRBJ2-7; TCRdb's D call of TRBD2 is untestable without DNA. The V gene's germline CDR1 is SGHDN and CDR2 FVKESK. The CDR3 covers 15 residues. This chain's CDR3 is CASSRGLATPWEQYF. Filled out from reference TRBV14 and TRBJ2-7, the complete variable domain reads EAGVTQFPSHSVIEKGQTVTLRCDPISGHDNLYWYRRVMGKEIKFLLHFVKESKQDESGMPNNRFLAERTGGTYSTLKVQPAELEDSGVYFCASSRGLATPWEQYFGPGTRLTVT.

The CDR3 here is CACQQGVTDTQYF. The chain links TRBV5-6 to TRBJ2-3; lacking DNA, the TRBD1 call made by TCRdb goes unchecked. The CDR3 spans 13 residues. Germline assignment: CDR1 SGHDT and CDR2 YYEEEE.

The V gene is TRBV14, the J gene TRBJ2-7; lacking DNA, the TRBD2 call made by TCRdb goes unchecked. The length of the CDR3 is 15 residues. Germline V CDR1 and CDR2: SGHDN, FVKESK. The CDR3: CASSHLSGSEDEQYF.

CDR3 loop: CASSPDRTSTEAFF. The gene calls are TRBV18 and TRBJ1-1; TCRdb lists TRBD1, though no DNA is available to test this call. The CDR3 runs to 14 residues. Germline CDR1 and CDR2: KGHSH and LQKENI.